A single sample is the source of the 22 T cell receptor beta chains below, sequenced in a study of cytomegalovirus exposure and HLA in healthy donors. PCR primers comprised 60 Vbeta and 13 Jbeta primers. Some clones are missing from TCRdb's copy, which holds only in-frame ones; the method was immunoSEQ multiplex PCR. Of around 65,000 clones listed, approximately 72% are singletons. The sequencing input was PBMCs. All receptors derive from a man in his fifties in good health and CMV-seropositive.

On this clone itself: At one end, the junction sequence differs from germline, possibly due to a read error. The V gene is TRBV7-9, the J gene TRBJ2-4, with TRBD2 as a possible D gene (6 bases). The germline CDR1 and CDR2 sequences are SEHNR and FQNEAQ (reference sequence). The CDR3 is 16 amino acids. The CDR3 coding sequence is TGTTCCAGCAGCTTAAGTGGCGCGGGGACCAAAAACATTCAGTACTTC. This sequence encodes CSSSLSGAGTKNIQYF.

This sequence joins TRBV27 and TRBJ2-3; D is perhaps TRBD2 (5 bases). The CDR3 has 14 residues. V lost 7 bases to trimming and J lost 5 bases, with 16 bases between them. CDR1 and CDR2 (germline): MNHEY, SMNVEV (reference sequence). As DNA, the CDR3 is TGTGCCAGCACTCTAACCCCCGGGATAGATACGCAGTATTTT. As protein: CASTLTPGIDTQYF.

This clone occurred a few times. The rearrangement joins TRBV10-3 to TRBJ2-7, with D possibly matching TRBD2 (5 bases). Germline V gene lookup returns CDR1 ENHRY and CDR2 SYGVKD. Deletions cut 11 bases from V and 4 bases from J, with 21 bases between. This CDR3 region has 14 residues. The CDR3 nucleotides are TGTGCCGTAGGAGCGGAGCTCCGAAGATACGAGCAGTACTTC. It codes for CAVGAELRRYEQYF.

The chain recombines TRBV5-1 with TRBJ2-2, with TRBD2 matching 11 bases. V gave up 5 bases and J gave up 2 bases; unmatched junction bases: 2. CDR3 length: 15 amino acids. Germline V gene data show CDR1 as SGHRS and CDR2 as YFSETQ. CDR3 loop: CASRGLAANTGELFF. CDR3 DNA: TGCGCCAGCAGGGGACTAGCGGCTAACACCGGGGAGCTGTTTTTT.

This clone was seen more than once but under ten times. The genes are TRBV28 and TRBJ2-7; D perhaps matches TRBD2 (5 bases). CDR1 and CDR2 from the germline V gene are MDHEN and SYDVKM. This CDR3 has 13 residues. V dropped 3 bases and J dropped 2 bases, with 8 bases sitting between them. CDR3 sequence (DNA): TGTGCCAGCAGTTTTCCGGGGACCTACGAGCAGTACTTC. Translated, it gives CASSFPGTYEQYF.

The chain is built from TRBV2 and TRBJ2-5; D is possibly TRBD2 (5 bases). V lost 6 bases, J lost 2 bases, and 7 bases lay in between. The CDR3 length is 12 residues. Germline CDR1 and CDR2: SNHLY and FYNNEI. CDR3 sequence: CASRSGQETQYF. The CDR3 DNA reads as TGTGCCAGCAGGAGCGGACAAGAGACCCAGTACTTC.

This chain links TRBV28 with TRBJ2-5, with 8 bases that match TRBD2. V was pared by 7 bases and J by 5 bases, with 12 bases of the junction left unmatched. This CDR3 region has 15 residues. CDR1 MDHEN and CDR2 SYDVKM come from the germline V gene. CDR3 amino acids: CASTDTAGARETQYF. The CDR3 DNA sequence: TGTGCCAGCACCGATACAGCGGGAGCACGGGAGACCCAGTACTTC.

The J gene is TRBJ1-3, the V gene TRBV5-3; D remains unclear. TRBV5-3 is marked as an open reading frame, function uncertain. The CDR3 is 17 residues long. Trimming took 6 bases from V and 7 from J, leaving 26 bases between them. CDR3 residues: CARKNPGPHLGGNTIYF. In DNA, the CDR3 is TGTGCCAGAAAAAATCCCGGGCCCCACCTGGGAGGCAACACCATATATTTT.

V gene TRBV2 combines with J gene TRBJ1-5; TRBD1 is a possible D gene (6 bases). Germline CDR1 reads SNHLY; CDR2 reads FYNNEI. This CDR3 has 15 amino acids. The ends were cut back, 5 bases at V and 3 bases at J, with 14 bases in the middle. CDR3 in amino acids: CASSSGQTNNQPQHF. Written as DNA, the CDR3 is TGTGCCAGCAGTTCGGGACAAACAAACAATCAGCCCCAGCATTTT.

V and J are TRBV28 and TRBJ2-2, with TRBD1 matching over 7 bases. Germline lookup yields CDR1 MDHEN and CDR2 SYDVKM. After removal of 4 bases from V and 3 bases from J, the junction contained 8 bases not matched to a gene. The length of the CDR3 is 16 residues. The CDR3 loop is CASSSFRTGDTGELFF. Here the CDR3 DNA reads TGTGCCAGCAGTTCTTTCAGGACAGGAGACACCGGGGAGCTGTTTTTT.

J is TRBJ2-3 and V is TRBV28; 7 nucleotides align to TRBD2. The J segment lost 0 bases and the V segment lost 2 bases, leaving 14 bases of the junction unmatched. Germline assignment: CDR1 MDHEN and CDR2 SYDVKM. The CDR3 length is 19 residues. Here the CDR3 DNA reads TGTGCCAGCAGTTTAACCCCCCCTGGGGTGGGAGGGAGCACAGATACGCAGTATTTT. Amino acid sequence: CASSLTPPGVGGSTDTQYF.

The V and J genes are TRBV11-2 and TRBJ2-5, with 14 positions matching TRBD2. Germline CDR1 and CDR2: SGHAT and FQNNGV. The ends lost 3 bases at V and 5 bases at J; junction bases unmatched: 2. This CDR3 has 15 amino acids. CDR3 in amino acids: CASSFGLAGGETQYF. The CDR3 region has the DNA TGTGCCAGCAGCTTTGGACTAGCGGGAGGCGAGACCCAGTACTTC. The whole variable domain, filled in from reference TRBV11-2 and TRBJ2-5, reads EAGVAQSPRYKIIEKRQSVAFWCNPISGHATLYWYQQILGQGPKLLIQFQNNGVVDDSQLPKDRFSAERLKGVDSTLKIQPAKLEDSAVYLCASSFGLAGGETQYFGPGTRLLVL.

CDR3 DNA sequence: TGTGCCAGCTCACCCGGACAGGGGGGCTACACTGAAGCTTTCTTT. It encodes CASSPGQGGYTEAFF. The chain is built from TRBV18 and TRBJ1-1; 10 bases line up with TRBD1. The ends lost 3 bases at V and 3 bases at J; junction bases unmatched: 4. Looked up from germline, CDR1 is KGHSH and CDR2 is LQKENI. The CDR3 consists of 15 residues.

CDR3 coding DNA: TGCGCCAGCAGCTTCAGGGATGGGCGGTTTGCCTACGAGCAGTACTTC. Its translation is CASSFRDGRFAYEQYF. The chain links TRBV5-1 to TRBJ2-7, with D tentatively TRBD1 (5 bases). Germline CDR1 SGHRS, CDR2 YFSETQ. The CDR3 has 16 amino acids. The V end lost 2 bases, the J end lost 2 bases, and 17 bases lay between the germline ends.

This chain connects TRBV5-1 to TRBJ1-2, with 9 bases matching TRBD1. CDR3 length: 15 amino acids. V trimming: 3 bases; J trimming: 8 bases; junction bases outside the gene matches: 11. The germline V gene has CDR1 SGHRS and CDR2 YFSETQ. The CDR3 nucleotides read TGCGCCAGCAGCTCCCGGGACAGGGATTCTGACGGCTACACCTTC. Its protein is CASSSRDRDSDGYTF.

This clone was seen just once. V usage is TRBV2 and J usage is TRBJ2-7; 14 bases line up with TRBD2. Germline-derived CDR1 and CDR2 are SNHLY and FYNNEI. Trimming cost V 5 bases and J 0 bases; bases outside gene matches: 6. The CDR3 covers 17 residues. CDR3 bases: TGTGCCAGCAGTCCTGGACTAGCGGGGGGTAGCTCCTACGAGCAGTACTTC. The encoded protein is CASSPGLAGGSSYEQYF. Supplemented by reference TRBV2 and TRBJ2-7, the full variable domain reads EPEVTQTPSHQVTQMGQEVILRCVPISNHLYFYWYRQILGQKVEFLVSFYNNEISEKSEIFDDQFSVERPDGSNFTLKIRSTKLEDSAMYFCASSPGLAGGSSYEQYFGPGTRLTVT.

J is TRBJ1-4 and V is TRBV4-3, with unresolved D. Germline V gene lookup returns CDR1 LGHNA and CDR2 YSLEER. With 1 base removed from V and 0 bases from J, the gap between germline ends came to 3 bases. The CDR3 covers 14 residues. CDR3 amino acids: CASSQGATNEKLFF. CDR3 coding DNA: TGCGCCAGCAGCCAAGGAGCAACTAATGAAAAACTGTTTTTT.

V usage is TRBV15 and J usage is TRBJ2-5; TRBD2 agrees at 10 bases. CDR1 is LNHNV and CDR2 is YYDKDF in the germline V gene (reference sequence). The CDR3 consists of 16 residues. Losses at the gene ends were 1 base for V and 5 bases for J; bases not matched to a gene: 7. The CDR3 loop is CATSRVPLAGRETQYF. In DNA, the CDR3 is TGTGCCACCAGCAGAGTTCCACTAGCGGGACGGGAGACCCAGTACTTC. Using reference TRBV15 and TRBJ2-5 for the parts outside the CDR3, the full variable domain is DAMVIQNPRYQVTQFGKPVTLSCSQTLNHNVMYWYQQKSSQAPKLLFHYYDKDFNNEADTPDNFQSRRPNTSFCFLDIRSPGLGDTAMYLCATSRVPLAGRETQYFGPGTRLLVL.

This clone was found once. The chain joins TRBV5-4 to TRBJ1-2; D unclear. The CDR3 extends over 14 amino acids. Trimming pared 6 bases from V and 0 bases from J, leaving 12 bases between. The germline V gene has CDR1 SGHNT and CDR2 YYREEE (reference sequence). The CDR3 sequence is CASNRPGTNYGYTF. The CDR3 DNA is TGTGCCAGCAATCGGCCGGGAACTAACTATGGCTACACCTTC.

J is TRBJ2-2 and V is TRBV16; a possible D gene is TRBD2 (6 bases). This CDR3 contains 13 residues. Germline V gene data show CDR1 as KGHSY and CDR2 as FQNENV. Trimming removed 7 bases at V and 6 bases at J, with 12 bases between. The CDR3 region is CASNIPGAGELFF. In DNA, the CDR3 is TGTGCCAGCAACATCCCGGGGGCCGGGGAGCTGTTTTTT. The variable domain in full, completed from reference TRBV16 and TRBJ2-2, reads GEEVAQTPKHLVRGEGQKAKLYCAPIKGHSYVFWYQQVLKNEFKFLISFQNENVFDETGMPKERFSAKCLPNSPCSLEIQATKLEDSAVYFCASNIPGAGELFFGEGSRLTVL.

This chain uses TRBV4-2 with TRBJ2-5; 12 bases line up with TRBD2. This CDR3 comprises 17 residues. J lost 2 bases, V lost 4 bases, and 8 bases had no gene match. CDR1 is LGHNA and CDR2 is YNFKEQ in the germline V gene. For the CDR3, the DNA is TGTGCCAGCAGCCCAAAGAGGCTAGCGGGGGGGCAAGAGACCCAGTACTTC. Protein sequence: CASSPKRLAGGQETQYF.

The CDR3 coding sequence is TGTGCCAGCAGCTTAGTACAGCAAGCTGAAGCTTTCTTT. Protein sequence: CASSLVQQAEAFF. This chain joins TRBV7-8 and TRBJ1-1, with unresolved D. The CDR3 runs to 13 residues. Germline V gene data show CDR1 as SGHVS and CDR2 as FQNEAQ. V lost 1 base to trimming and J lost 6 bases, with 9 bases between them.